The source of this T cell receptor (beta chain) is a study of regulatory T cells in long-lasting Graves disease. For the study at large: Graves' patients who were just diagnosed had used antithyroid drugs for under 3 months.

The authors built TCR beta libraries using iRepertoire HTBI primers and Arm-PCR of CDR3 regions. TCRdb re-called the multiplex PCR reads with MiXCR, one entry per CDR3 protein. The sample lists roughly 430,000 distinct CDR3 sequences, 16% occurring once. This clonotype was detected ten times or more. Germline V lookup: CDR1 LGHDT, CDR2 YNNKEL (reference sequence). Trimming pared 5 bases from V and 0 bases from J, leaving 16 bases between. There are 16 residues in the CDR3. Sample time point: newly diagnosed GD, antithyroid drugs for less than 3 months. Construction of the TCR library relied on RNA isolated from PBMCs. These data were also reused for a study on T cells in Graves' hyperthyroidism and ophthalmopathy. From that study: The primer set for the first-round RT-PCR of the TCR CDR3 was HTBI. From stable hyperthyroidism, ophthalmopathy was separated by a 13 V-J model.

The chain uses TRBV3-1 and TRBJ1-1; possible D gene TRBD1, 6 bases. This sequence originates from a woman in her 30s with Graves disease. The starting material was peripheral blood mononuclear cells (PBMCs), obtained at new diagnosis, from a patient treated with antithyroid drugs. CDR3: CASSGTPAGMNTEAFF. CDR3 sequence (DNA): TGTGCCAGCAGCGGGACACCGGCGGGCATGAACACTGAAGCTTTCTTT.